This TCR beta chain comes out of a study of blood T cells in healthy people across ages. Notes on the study in general: A strong correlation was seen between TCR beta diversity and naive T cell percentage.

Combining a sample-barcoded 5' primer with a J-beta primer mix, a second PCR ran for 7 to 11 cycles. TCRdb re-analysed the 5' RACE reads in MiXCR, keeping a single row per CDR3 protein. The sample records some 700,000 distinct CDR3 sequences, roughly 47% being singletons. Each donor had about 10 milliliters of peripheral blood drawn. There were at least 5.5 micrograms of total RNA extracted from every sample. This clonotype was seen ten or more times. Its antigen remains unidentified. Sequences were obtained from blood. This TCR came from a woman aged 55-69 years in good health.

The CDR3, as DNA: TGCGCCAGCAGCCCTACTACCCTAGGAGGGAGGAACCGATTGGGTGAGCAGTACTTC. Translating it yields CASSPTTLGGRNRLGEQYF. The rearrangement links TRBV4-1 to TRBJ2-7; weak D call: TRBD2 (6 bases). The germline V gene has CDR1 MGHRA and CDR2 YSYEKL. Trimming removed 4 bases at V and 7 bases at J, with 32 bases between. CDR3 length: 19 residues.